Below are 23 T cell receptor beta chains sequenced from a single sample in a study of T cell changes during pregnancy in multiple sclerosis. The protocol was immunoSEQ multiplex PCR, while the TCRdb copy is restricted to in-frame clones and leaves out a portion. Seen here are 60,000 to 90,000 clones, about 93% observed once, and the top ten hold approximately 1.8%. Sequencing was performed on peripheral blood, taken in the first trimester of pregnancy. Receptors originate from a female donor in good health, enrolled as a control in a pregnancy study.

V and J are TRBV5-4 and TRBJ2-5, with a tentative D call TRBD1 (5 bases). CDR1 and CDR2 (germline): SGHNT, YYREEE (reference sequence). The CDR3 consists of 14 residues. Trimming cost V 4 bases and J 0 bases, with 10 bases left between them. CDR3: CASSGPGNQETQYF. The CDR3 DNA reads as TGTGCCAGCAGCGGGCCAGGGAACCAAGAGACCCAGTACTTC.

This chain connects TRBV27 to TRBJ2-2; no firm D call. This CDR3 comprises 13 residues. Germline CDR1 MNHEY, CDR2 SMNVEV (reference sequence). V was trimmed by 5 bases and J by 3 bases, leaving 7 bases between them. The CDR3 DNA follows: TGTGCCAGCAGTCCGGTTCACACCGGGGAGCTGTTTTTT. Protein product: CASSPVHTGELFF.

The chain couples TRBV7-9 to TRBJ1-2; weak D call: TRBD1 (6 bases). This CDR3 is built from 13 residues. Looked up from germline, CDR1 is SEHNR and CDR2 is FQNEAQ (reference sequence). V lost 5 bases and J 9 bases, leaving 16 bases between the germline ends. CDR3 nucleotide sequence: TGTGCCAGCAGCCCCCGTCAGGGGTTGAGCTACACCTTC. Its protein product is CASSPRQGLSYTF.

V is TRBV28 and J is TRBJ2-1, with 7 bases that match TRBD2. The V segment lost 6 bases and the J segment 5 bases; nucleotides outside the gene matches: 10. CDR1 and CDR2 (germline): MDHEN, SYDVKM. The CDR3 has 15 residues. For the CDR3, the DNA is TGTGCCAGCAGGTATACGGGAAGCGGGAACAATGAGCAGTTCTTC. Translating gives CASRYTGSGNNEQFF.

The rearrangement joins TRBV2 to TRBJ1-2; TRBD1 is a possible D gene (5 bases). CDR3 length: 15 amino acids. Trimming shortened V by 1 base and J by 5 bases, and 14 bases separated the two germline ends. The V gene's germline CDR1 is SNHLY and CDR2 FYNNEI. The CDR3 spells CASSEGAREGYGYTF. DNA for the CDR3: TGTGCCAGCAGTGAAGGCGCCAGGGAGGGGTATGGCTACACCTTC.

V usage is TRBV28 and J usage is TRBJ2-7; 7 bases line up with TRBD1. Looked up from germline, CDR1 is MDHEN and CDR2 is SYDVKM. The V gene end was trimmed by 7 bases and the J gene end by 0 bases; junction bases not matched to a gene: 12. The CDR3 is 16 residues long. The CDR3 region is CASTSRWDSNSYEQYF. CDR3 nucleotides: TGTGCCAGCACGTCCCGTTGGGACAGCAACTCCTACGAGCAGTACTTC.

The CDR3 DNA reads TGTGCCAGCTCAGGGACAGGGGTTTACGAGCAGTACTTC. Protein: CASSGTGVYEQYF. This chain links TRBV18 with TRBJ2-7; 10 bases match TRBD1. The CDR3 runs 13 residues. From germline, CDR1 is KGHSH and CDR2 LQKENI. The V and J ends lost 5 bases and 4 bases, in that order; junction bases with no gene match: 2. Full variable domain (outside the CDR3, taken from reference TRBV18 and TRBJ2-7): NAGVMQNPRHLVRRRGQEARLRCSPMKGHSHVYWYRQLPEEGLKFMVYLQKENIIDESGMPKERFSAEFPKEGPSILRIQQVVRGDSAAYFCASSGTGVYEQYFGPGTRLTVT.

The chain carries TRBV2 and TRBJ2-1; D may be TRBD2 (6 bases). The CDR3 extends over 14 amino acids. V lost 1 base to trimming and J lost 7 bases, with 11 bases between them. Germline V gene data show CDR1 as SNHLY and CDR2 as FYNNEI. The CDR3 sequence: CASSEDGGENEQFF. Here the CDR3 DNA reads TGTGCCAGCAGTGAAGATGGAGGGGAAAATGAGCAGTTCTTC.

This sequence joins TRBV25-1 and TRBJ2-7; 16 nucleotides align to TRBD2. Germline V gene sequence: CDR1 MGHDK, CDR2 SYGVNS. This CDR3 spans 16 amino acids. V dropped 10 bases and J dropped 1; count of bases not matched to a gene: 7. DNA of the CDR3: TGTGCCACTCAAGGGACTAGCGGGAGGGATTCCTACGAGCAGTACTTC. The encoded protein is CATQGTSGRDSYEQYF.

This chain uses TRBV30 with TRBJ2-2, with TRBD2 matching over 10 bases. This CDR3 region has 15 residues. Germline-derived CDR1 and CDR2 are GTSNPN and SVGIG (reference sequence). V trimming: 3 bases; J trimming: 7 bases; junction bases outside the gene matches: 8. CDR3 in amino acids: CAWSQAGGPIGELFF. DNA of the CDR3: TGTGCCTGGAGCCAAGCGGGAGGGCCCATCGGGGAGCTGTTTTTT. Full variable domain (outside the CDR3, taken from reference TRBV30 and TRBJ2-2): SQTIHQWPATLVQPVGSPLSLECTVEGTSNPNLYWYRQAAGRGLQLLFYSVGIGQISSEVPQNLSASRPQDRQFILSSKKLLLSDSGFYLCAWSQAGGPIGELFFGEGSRLTVL.

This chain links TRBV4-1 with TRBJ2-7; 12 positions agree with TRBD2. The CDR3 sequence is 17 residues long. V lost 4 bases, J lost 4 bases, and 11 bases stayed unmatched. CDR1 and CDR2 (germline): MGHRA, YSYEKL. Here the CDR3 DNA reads TGCGCCAGCAGCCGCCGACTAGCGGGAGAACCTTATTACGAGCAGTACTTC. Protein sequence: CASSRRLAGEPYYEQYF.

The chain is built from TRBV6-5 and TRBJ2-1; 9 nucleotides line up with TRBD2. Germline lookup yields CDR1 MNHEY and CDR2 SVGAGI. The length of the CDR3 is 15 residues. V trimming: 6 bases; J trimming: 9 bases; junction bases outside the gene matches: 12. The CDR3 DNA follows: TGTGCCAGCAGGGCGGGGCGGGAGGGCCGGGGTGAGCAGTTCTTC. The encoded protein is CASRAGREGRGEQFF.

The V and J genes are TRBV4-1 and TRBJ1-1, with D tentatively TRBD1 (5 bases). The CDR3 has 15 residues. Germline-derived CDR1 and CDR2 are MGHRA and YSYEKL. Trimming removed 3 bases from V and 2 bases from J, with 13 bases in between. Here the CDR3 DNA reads TGCGCCAGCAGCCACACTGACAGATCCAACACTGAAGCTTTCTTT. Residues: CASSHTDRSNTEAFF.

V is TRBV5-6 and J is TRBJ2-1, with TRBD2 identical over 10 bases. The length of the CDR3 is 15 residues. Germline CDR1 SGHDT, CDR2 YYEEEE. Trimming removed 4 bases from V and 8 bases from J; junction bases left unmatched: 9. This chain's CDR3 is CASSPSLAGAYEQFF. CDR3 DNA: TGTGCCAGCAGCCCAAGTCTAGCGGGAGCATATGAGCAGTTCTTC. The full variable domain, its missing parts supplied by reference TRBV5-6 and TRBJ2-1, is DAGVTQSPTHLIKTRGQQVTLRCSPKSGHDTVSWYQQALGQGPQFIFQYYEEEERQRGNFPDRFSGHQFPNYSSELNVNALLLGDSALYLCASSPSLAGAYEQFFGPGTRLTVL.

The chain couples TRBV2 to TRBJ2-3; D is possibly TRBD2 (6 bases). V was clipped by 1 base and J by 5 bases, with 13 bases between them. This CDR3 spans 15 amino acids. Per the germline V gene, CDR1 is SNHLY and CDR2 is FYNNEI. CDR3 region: CASSEVVLARDTQYF. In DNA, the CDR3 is TGTGCCAGCAGTGAAGTAGTGCTAGCGAGAGATACGCAGTATTTT.

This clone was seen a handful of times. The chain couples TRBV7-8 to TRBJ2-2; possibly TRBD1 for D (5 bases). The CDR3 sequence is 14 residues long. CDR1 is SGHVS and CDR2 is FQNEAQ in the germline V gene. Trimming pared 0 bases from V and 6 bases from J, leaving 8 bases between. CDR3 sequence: CASSLAGAAGELFF. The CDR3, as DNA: TGTGCCAGCAGCTTAGCAGGGGCGGCCGGGGAGCTGTTTTTT.

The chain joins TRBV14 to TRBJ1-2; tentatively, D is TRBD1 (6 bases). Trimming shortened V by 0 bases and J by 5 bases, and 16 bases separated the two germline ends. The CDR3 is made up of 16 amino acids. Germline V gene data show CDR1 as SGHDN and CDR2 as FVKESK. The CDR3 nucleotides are TGTGCCAGCAGCCAAGATCTTGGGCGACAGGATTATGGCTACACCTTC. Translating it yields CASSQDLGRQDYGYTF.

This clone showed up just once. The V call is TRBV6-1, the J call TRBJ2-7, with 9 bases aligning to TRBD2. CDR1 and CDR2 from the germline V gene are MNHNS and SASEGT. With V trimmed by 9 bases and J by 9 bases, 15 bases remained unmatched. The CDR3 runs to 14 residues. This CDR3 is CASSLLAGASGQYF. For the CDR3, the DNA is TGTGCCAGTTCCCTTTTAGCGGGAGCTAGCGGGCAGTACTTC.

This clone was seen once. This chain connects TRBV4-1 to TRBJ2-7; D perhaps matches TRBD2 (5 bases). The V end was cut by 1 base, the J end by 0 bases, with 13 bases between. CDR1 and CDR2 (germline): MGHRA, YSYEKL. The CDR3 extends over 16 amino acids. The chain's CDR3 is CASSQGAGLHSYEQYF. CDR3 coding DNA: TGCGCCAGCAGCCAAGGGGCCGGACTCCACTCCTACGAGCAGTACTTC.

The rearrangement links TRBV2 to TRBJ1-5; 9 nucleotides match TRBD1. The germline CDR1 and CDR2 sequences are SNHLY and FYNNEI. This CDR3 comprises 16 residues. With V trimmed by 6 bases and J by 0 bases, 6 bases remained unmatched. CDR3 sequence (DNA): TGTGCCAGCAGCGGGACAGGGTCGAATAGCAATCAGCCCCAGCATTTT. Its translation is CASSGTGSNSNQPQHF.

For the CDR3, the DNA is TGTGCCAGCAGCGTAGGGACTAGCGACTCCTACGAGCAGTACTTC. Protein: CASSVGTSDSYEQYF. The chain couples TRBV9 to TRBJ2-7, with TRBD2 matching 9 bases. The ends lost 0 bases at V and 0 bases at J; junction bases unmatched: 1. The germline V gene has CDR1 SGDLS and CDR2 YYNGEE. The length of the CDR3 is 15 residues.

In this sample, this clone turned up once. CDR3 DNA: TGTGCCACCTCCCGGGACAGCTCCGTCAATCAGCCCCAGCATTTT. Translating gives CATSRDSSVNQPQHF. The rearrangement uses TRBV2 and TRBJ1-5; 7 positions agree with TRBD1. Germline CDR1 and CDR2: SNHLY and FYNNEI. The length of the CDR3 is 15 residues. The V segment lost 10 bases and the J segment 3 bases; nucleotides outside the gene matches: 12.

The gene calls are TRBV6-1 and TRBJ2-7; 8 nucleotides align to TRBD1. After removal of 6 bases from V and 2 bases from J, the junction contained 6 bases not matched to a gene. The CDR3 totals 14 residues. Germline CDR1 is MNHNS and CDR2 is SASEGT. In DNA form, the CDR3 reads TGTGCCAGCAGCAGAGGACAGGGCGCCTACGAGCAGTACTTC. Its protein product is CASSRGQGAYEQYF.